A single sample gave rise to the 14 T cell receptor beta chains below, sequenced in a study of T cells and copy number aberrations in small-cell lung cancer. Libraries were prepared by immunoSEQ multiplex PCR; TCRdb keeps only in-frame clonotypes and omits some of them. The sample yields over 2,000 clones, roughly four fifths seen once. Sample: normal tissue next to the tumor. The receptors stem from a man between 60 and 70 years old with small cell lung cancer.

This chain joins TRBV7-9 and TRBJ2-7, with D possibly TRBD2 on 5 matching bases. Germline V gene sequence: CDR1 SEHNR, CDR2 FQNEAQ (reference sequence). This CDR3 is built from 14 residues. Trimming removed 6 bases from V and 2 bases from J, with 14 bases in between. Written as DNA, the CDR3 is TGTGCCAGCAGTTCGGGCGGAGGTCCCTACGAGCAGTACTTC. This translates into CASSSGGGPYEQYF.

The rearrangement joins TRBV6-6 to TRBJ1-4; D is undetermined. CDR3 size: 15 residues. Trimming took off 5 bases at V and 0 bases at J, with 10 bases between the two ends. Germline V gene data show CDR1 as MNHNY and CDR2 as SVGAGI (reference sequence). The DNA for the CDR3 is TGTGCCAGCAGTGAGCCCCGGGCAACTAATGAAAAACTGTTTTTT. It encodes CASSEPRATNEKLFF.

The gene calls are TRBV6-5 and TRBJ1-6; 7 bases match TRBD1. The CDR3 has 14 amino acids. V lost 8 bases, J lost 0 bases, and 1 base stayed unmatched. The germline CDR1 and CDR2 sequences are MNHEY and SVGAGI. The CDR3 bases are TGTGCCAGCCGGGACAGCTCCTATAATTCACCCCTCCACTTT. Translated: CASRDSSYNSPLHF.

V and J are TRBV7-9 and TRBJ1-1; 8 bases align to TRBD1. Germline V gene sequence: CDR1 SEHNR, CDR2 FQNEAQ (reference sequence). The CDR3 consists of 15 residues. The V and J ends lost 5 bases and 4 bases, in that order; junction bases with no gene match: 9. The DNA of the CDR3 is TGTGCCAGCAGCACGTACGGACAGGGAACCACTGAAGCTTTCTTT. Translated: CASSTYGQGTTEAFF.

The chain has TRBV11-2 and TRBJ2-7; 13 positions match TRBD2. Looked up from germline, CDR1 is SGHAT and CDR2 is FQNNGV. Unmatched junction bases numbered 6, after V lost 5 bases and J lost 2 bases. The CDR3 covers 16 residues. Here the CDR3 DNA reads TGTGCCAGCAGCCCGTCGACTAGCGGGAGGCCCTACGAGCAGTACTTC. It specifies CASSPSTSGRPYEQYF.

The rearrangement joins TRBV19 to TRBJ1-2; 10 nucleotides line up with TRBD1. This CDR3 is 15 amino acids long. Trimming removed 5 bases from V and 4 bases from J; junction bases left unmatched: 7. Per germline, CDR1 LNHDA and CDR2 SQIVND (reference sequence). CDR3 in DNA: TGTGCCAGTAGTGTAACTGGGACAGGGGCCTATGGCTACACCTTC. This codes for CASSVTGTGAYGYTF.

The genes are TRBV27 and TRBJ2-1, with D possibly TRBD2 on 6 matching bases. V was shortened by 1 base and J by 6 bases, with 13 bases between the two germline ends. The CDR3 totals 15 residues. Germline assignment: CDR1 MNHEY and CDR2 SMNVEV (reference sequence). The CDR3 coding sequence is TGTGCCAGCAGTTTATGGGCGGGCGGGGCCAATGAGCAGTTCTTC. Residues: CASSLWAGGANEQFF.

The V call is TRBV5-6, the J call TRBJ2-7; TRBD1 aligns across 9 bases. The junction had 12 bases not matched to a gene; V was cut back by 4 bases and J by 7 bases. The germline CDR1 and CDR2 sequences are SGHDT and YYEEEE. This CDR3 is 15 amino acids long. This CDR3 is CASSLTGTGLREQYF. CDR3 DNA sequence: TGTGCCAGCAGCCTTACCGGGACAGGGTTGAGGGAGCAGTACTTC.

This clone has only a few counts. This chain uses TRBV9 with TRBJ2-3; D might be TRBD2 (6 bases). V lost 0 bases to trimming and J lost 0 bases, with 11 bases between them. CDR1 is SGDLS and CDR2 is YYNGEE in the germline V gene. This CDR3 comprises 16 residues. CDR3 sequence (DNA): TGTGCCAGCAGCGTAGCGTCGGAGGGCAGCACAGATACGCAGTATTTT. Its protein product is CASSVASEGSTDTQYF.

This clone was detected a few times. This chain uses TRBV5-5 with TRBJ2-6; D is unresolved. The CDR3 loop spans 17 amino acids. Germline CDR1 is SGHKS and CDR2 is YYEKEE (reference sequence). Between the trimmed V and J ends, which lost 7 bases and 5 bases, there was a span of 22 bases. CDR3 bases: TGTGCCAGCTTGGCGAATCTCGCACAAAGTCGGGCCAACGTCCTGACTTTC. The encoded protein is CASLANLAQSRANVLTF.

The rearrangement joins TRBV2 to TRBJ2-2; D call uncertain. Germline assignment: CDR1 SNHLY and CDR2 FYNNEI. The CDR3 is 12 amino acids. Trimming pared 5 bases from V and 9 bases from J, leaving 10 bases between. The DNA for the CDR3 is TGTGCCAGCAGTAAAAATGAGAGGGAGCTGTTTTTT. Encoded protein: CASSKNERELFF. The variable domain in full, completed from reference TRBV2 and TRBJ2-2, reads EPEVTQTPSHQVTQMGQEVILRCVPISNHLYFYWYRQILGQKVEFLVSFYNNEISEKSEIFDDQFSVERPDGSNFTLKIRSTKLEDSAMYFCASSKNERELFFGEGSRLTVL.

The rearrangement links TRBV5-1 to TRBJ2-7, with TRBD1 matching 7 bases. CDR1 is SGHRS and CDR2 is YFSETQ in the germline V gene. V gave up 2 bases and J gave up 5 bases; unmatched junction bases: 7. The CDR3 loop spans 14 amino acids. The CDR3 DNA reads TGCGCCAGCAGCTTCTGGGACAGATGGGACGAGCAGTACTTC. Its protein is CASSFWDRWDEQYF.

The chain links TRBV7-8 to TRBJ2-1; D may correspond to TRBD1 or TRBD2 (5 bases each). The CDR3 has 17 amino acids. Germline V lookup: CDR1 SGHVS, CDR2 FQNEAQ. The germline V and J ends were trimmed by 2 bases and 5 bases, with 19 bases remaining between them. The CDR3 region has the DNA TGTGCCAGCAGCTTAAGGACCGGGGCCCTTGGACACAATGAGCAGTTCTTC. Translating it yields CASSLRTGALGHNEQFF.

The rearrangement joins TRBV7-2 to TRBJ1-2, with D maybe TRBD1 (6 bases). The CDR3 has 12 residues. The germline V and J ends were trimmed by 4 bases and 13 bases, with 16 bases remaining between them. Germline-derived CDR1 and CDR2 are SGHTA and FQGNSA. CDR3 nucleotides: TGTGCCAGCAGCTCAGATACAGGGTCCCTCACCTTC. It specifies CASSSDTGSLTF. The full variable domain, rest sourced from reference TRBV7-2 and TRBJ1-2, is GAGVSQSPSNKVTEKGKDVELRCDPISGHTALYWYRQSLGQGLEFLIYFQGNSAPDKSGLPSDRFSAERTGGSVSTLTIQRTQQEDSAVYLCASSSDTGSLTFGSGTRLTVV.